This T cell receptor beta chain was sequenced in a study of patients and donors after allogeneic stem cell transplantation. Via MiXCR, TCRdb re-called the RT-PCR reads, giving one row per CDR3 protein. This table holds about 210,000 distinct CDR3 sequences, roughly 38% found once. CDR1 and CDR2 from the germline V gene are MDHEN and SYDVKM. The CDR3 is 15 amino acids. The germline V and J ends were trimmed by 7 bases and 2 bases, with 17 bases remaining between them. The TCR sequence derives from a human donor who was either an allogeneic HSCT recipient or a stem cell or donor lymphocyte infusion donor (not recorded which). It is not recorded whose cells these are; they may come from a transplant donor. The chain combines TRBV28 with TRBJ1-1; D ambiguous. The material sequenced was blood, either unsorted or a sorted T cell fraction (not recorded which). CDR3: CASKSGWEGNTEAFF. The CDR3 DNA follows: TGTGCCAGCAAGAGCGGCTGGGAAGGAAACACTGAAGCTTTCTTT. Filled out from reference TRBV28 and TRBJ1-1, the complete variable domain reads DVKVTQSSRYLVKRTGEKVFLECVQDMDHENMFWYRQDPGLGLRLIYFSYDVKMKEKGDIPEGYSVSREKKERFSLILESASTNQTSMYLCASKSGWEGNTEAFFGQGTRLTVV.